This TCR beta chain came from a study of spatial heterogeneity in lung cancer. In the study overall: The study observed each unique TCR and UMI combination more than ten times on average in raw reads.

TCRdb re-derived calls from the 5' RACE reads in MiXCR, one entry per CDR3 protein. The sample lists about 9,600 distinct CDR3 sequences; approximately 6.3% were seen once. Trimming at V came to 4 bases and at J to 5 bases, leaving 3 bases not matched to a gene. Germline values: CDR1 LGHDT, CDR2 YNNKEL (reference sequence). CDR3 length: 13 residues. The study, taken as a whole, reports: Tumor mutation counts were tracked by expanded intratumoral alpha and beta TCR counts.

A note on this clonotype: Its target is unknown.

As to time point: sample taken at primary tumor resection. Tumor, nontumor lung or frozen PBMC supplied whole RNA that was sequenced unsorted. This material consisted of lung tumor tissue, taken at surgery. The receptor was derived from a female donor with early-stage non-small cell lung cancer. The chain is built from TRBV3-1 and TRBJ2-5; 8 nucleotides match TRBD1. Here the CDR3 reads CASSPDRDETQYF. The DNA for the CDR3 is TGTGCCAGCAGCCCGGACAGGGACGAGACCCAGTACTTC.